Presented here are 22 T cell receptor beta chains from one specimen sequenced in a study of blood T cell repertoires in COVID-19. The method was immunoSEQ multiplex PCR; TCRdb's version includes in-frame clones alone and lacks a portion of them. This sample has some 97,000 clones, with roughly 92% found just once. The sequenced sample was peripheral blood. These receptors all stem from a man aged 65-85 years with acute or convalescent COVID-19.

Concerning this clone itself: One junction end does not reproduce the germline sequence, and a read error may be involved. This sequence joins TRBV29-1 and TRBJ1-1; 7 bases match TRBD1. Germline assignment: CDR1 SQVTM and CDR2 ANQGSEA. This CDR3 comprises 17 residues. The CDR3, as DNA: TGCAGCGCTGAAAAATATCCGGGACAGAAAGGAGGTCGGGAAGCTTTCTTT. Amino acids: CSAEKYPGQKGGREAFF.

The genes are TRBV5-1 and TRBJ1-1; TRBD1 agrees at 8 bases. This CDR3 spans 14 amino acids. J gave up 6 bases and V 4 bases, and 8 bases lay outside the gene matches. CDR1 and CDR2 from the germline V gene are SGHRS and YFSETQ. The CDR3 loop is CASSPGTGDSEAFF. Written as DNA, the CDR3 is TGCGCCAGCAGCCCCGGGACAGGTGACTCTGAAGCTTTCTTT.

This chain connects TRBV7-8 to TRBJ2-7, with D perhaps matching TRBD1 (5 bases). The ends were cut back, 1 base at V and 0 bases at J, with 10 bases in the middle. Germline V gene data show CDR1 as SGHVS and CDR2 as FQNEAQ. This CDR3 is built from 15 residues. The CDR3 nucleotides are TGTGCCAGCAGCTTAGGGGGCAGGGACTCCTACGAGCAGTACTTC. Its protein product is CASSLGGRDSYEQYF. The variable domain in full, completed from reference TRBV7-8 and TRBJ2-7, reads GAGVSQSPRYKVAKRGQDVALRCDPISGHVSLFWYQQALGQGPEFLTYFQNEAQLDKSGLPSDRFFAERPEGSVSTLKIQRTQQEDSAVYLCASSLGGRDSYEQYFGPGTRLTVT.

The chain is built from TRBV30 and TRBJ1-1, with D perhaps TRBD1 (5 bases). Germline V lookup: CDR1 GTSNPN, CDR2 SVGIG (reference sequence). The CDR3 covers 14 residues. Trimming left V 4 bases short and J 1 base short, with 13 bases between. CDR3 region: CAWNLGRANTEAFF. CDR3 bases: TGTGCCTGGAACTTGGGCAGGGCGAACACTGAAGCTTTCTTT.

CDR3 DNA sequence: TGTGCCAGCAGCAGAGGCCCCCGGACACAGAACACTGAAGCTTTCTTT. It yields the protein CASSRGPRTQNTEAFF. V gene TRBV7-9 combines with J gene TRBJ1-1, with D possibly being TRBD1 (5 bases). The CDR3 consists of 16 residues. Germline-derived CDR1 and CDR2 are SEHNR and FQNEAQ (reference sequence). Trimming cost V 5 bases and J 1 base, with 17 bases left between them.

This chain links TRBV19 with TRBJ1-1; D might be TRBD1 (6 bases). Deletions cut 7 bases from V and 3 bases from J, with 12 bases between. This CDR3 has 13 residues. Germline V gives CDR1 LNHDA, CDR2 SQIVND (reference sequence). DNA of the CDR3: TGTGCCAGTAAGAGGGCAGGGGACACTGAAGCTTTCTTT. Translation: CASKRAGDTEAFF.

The chain is built from TRBV4-2 and TRBJ1-2; 7 bases are shared with TRBD1. With 0 bases clipped from V and 3 bases from J, the junction kept 7 bases outside the gene matches. This CDR3 is 16 amino acids long. Germline V gene sequence: CDR1 LGHNA, CDR2 YNFKEQ. The CDR3 DNA sequence: TGTGCCAGCAGCCAAGAGGGGACAGAGAAGCACTATGGCTACACCTTC. Protein sequence: CASSQEGTEKHYGYTF.

This rearrangement joins TRBV19 to TRBJ1-5; unclear D gene. Deletions cut 5 bases from V and 4 bases from J, with 6 bases between. Looked up from germline, CDR1 is LNHDA and CDR2 is SQIVND (reference sequence). The CDR3 length is 12 residues. CDR3 in amino acids: CASSVINQPQHF. DNA of the CDR3: TGTGCCAGTAGTGTAATTAATCAGCCCCAGCATTTT.

The chain carries TRBV5-6 and TRBJ2-1, with 7 nucleotides matching TRBD2. V lost 2 bases and J lost 9; bases outside the gene matches: 8. The CDR3 spans 14 residues. Germline V lookup: CDR1 SGHDT, CDR2 YYEEEE. CDR3: CASSLGLDSAEQFF. Written as DNA, the CDR3 is TGTGCCAGCAGCTTAGGACTAGACTCTGCTGAGCAGTTCTTC. The whole variable domain, remainder taken from reference TRBV5-6 and TRBJ2-1, is DAGVTQSPTHLIKTRGQQVTLRCSPKSGHDTVSWYQQALGQGPQFIFQYYEEEERQRGNFPDRFSGHQFPNYSSELNVNALLLGDSALYLCASSLGLDSAEQFFGPGTRLTVL.

This clone was found a few times. The chain has TRBV28 and TRBJ2-7; no definite D call. CDR3 length: 11 residues. Germline values: CDR1 MDHEN, CDR2 SYDVKM. V lost 6 bases, J lost 1 base, and 4 bases lay in between. The CDR3 region has the DNA TGTGCCAGCAGAGCATCCTACGAGCAGTACTTC. It is translated as CASRASYEQYF.

This CDR3 reads CASSPSAGAPELTEAFF. CDR3 nucleotides: TGTGCCAGCTCACCATCTGCAGGGGCGCCTGAGCTAACTGAAGCTTTCTTT. This rearrangement joins TRBV18 to TRBJ1-1; D might be TRBD1 (6 bases). The V gene's germline CDR1 is KGHSH and CDR2 LQKENI. Trimming took off 2 bases at V and 5 bases at J, with 21 bases between the two ends. The CDR3 extends over 17 amino acids.

The chain employs TRBV14 and TRBJ2-7, with 10 positions matching TRBD2. Germline lookup yields CDR1 SGHDN and CDR2 FVKESK. V lost 3 bases and J lost 7; bases outside the gene matches: 12. The CDR3 loop spans 16 amino acids. Here the CDR3 reads CASSHEAGGFPGEQYF. CDR3 nucleotide sequence: TGTGCCAGCAGCCACGAAGCGGGAGGGTTCCCAGGAGAGCAGTACTTC.

The genes are TRBV15 and TRBJ2-1, with 9 bases lining up with TRBD1. Looked up from germline, CDR1 is LNHNV and CDR2 is YYDKDF (reference sequence). After removal of 2 bases from V and 6 bases from J, the junction contained 5 bases not matched to a gene. This CDR3 comprises 15 residues. CDR3 nucleotide sequence: TGTGCCACCAGCAGACGGACAGGGGTCACCAATGAGCAGTTCTTC. Translated, it gives CATSRRTGVTNEQFF.

The J gene is TRBJ1-3, the V gene TRBV19, with D possibly matching TRBD1 (6 bases). This CDR3 has 13 amino acids. The V gene lost 8 bases and the J gene lost 0 bases, with 8 bases spanning the gap. CDR1 and CDR2 (germline): LNHDA, SQIVND (reference sequence). The CDR3 nucleotides are TGTGCCAGTCGCAGGGGCTCTGGAAACACCATATATTTT. Protein sequence: CASRRGSGNTIYF.

V and J are TRBV19 and TRBJ1-6, with 9 nucleotides matching TRBD1. J gave up 11 bases and V 7 bases, and 6 bases lay outside the gene matches. The CDR3 contains 13 residues. The germline V gene encodes CDR1 LNHDA and CDR2 SQIVND (reference sequence). The CDR3 loop is CASKGTGITPLHF. CDR3 DNA: TGTGCCAGTAAAGGGACAGGGATTACACCCCTCCACTTT.

The sample holds one count of this clone. The chain employs TRBV30 and TRBJ1-2, with TRBD1 as a possible D gene (6 bases). Trimming cost V 3 bases and J 4 bases, with 15 bases left between them. Germline V gene sequence: CDR1 GTSNPN, CDR2 SVGIG (reference sequence). The CDR3 spans 14 residues. The CDR3 loop is CAWRPQGWGYGYTF. The DNA for the CDR3 is TGTGCCTGGAGGCCGCAGGGGTGGGGCTATGGCTACACCTTC.

The gene calls are TRBV6-5 and TRBJ1-5, with D perhaps matching TRBD1 (6 bases). The CDR3 length is 14 residues. The V gene's germline CDR1 is MNHEY and CDR2 SVGAGI. Trimming removed 5 bases from V and 1 base from J, with 9 bases in between. The CDR3 nucleotides read TGTGCCAGCAGTACCGACAGGAGCAATCAGCCCCAGCATTTT. Protein: CASSTDRSNQPQHF.

This chain uses TRBV7-2 with TRBJ1-6; 7 nucleotides line up with TRBD1. V gave up 6 bases and J gave up 0 bases; unmatched junction bases: 5. Per germline, CDR1 SGHTA and CDR2 FQGNSA. This CDR3 spans 16 amino acids. The CDR3 is CASRPDRSSYNSPLHF. CDR3 DNA sequence: TGTGCCAGCAGACCGGACAGGAGCTCCTATAATTCACCCCTCCACTTT.

The rearrangement links TRBV6-2 or TRBV6-3 to TRBJ2-1; the D gene is possibly TRBD1 (6 bases). The germline V gene has CDR1 MNHEY and CDR2 SVGEGT. V dropped 5 bases and J dropped 0 bases, with 14 bases sitting between them. The CDR3 spans 16 residues. CDR3 residues: CASSTRGRGSYNEQFF. The DNA for the CDR3 is TGTGCCAGCAGTACTCGCGGCAGGGGCTCCTACAATGAGCAGTTCTTC.

As regards this clone: Other DNA sequences in the same sample also yield this CDR3. The chain is built from TRBV5-5 and TRBJ1-3; 7 positions agree with TRBD1. The CDR3 loop spans 14 amino acids. The germline gives CDR1 SGHKS, CDR2 YYEKEE (reference sequence). Trimming cost V 2 bases and J 2 bases; bases outside gene matches: 1. DNA for the CDR3: TGTGCCAGCAGCTTACAGGGGACTGGAAACACCATATATTTT. This codes for CASSLQGTGNTIYF.

The chain joins TRBV27 to TRBJ2-2; 9 bases line up with TRBD2. The CDR3 runs 17 residues. Germline lookup yields CDR1 MNHEY and CDR2 SMNVEV (reference sequence). The V segment lost 6 bases and the J segment 7 bases; nucleotides outside the gene matches: 15. The CDR3 is CASSSEAGGPVYGELFF. As DNA, the CDR3 is TGTGCCAGCAGCTCCGAGGCGGGAGGGCCTGTATACGGGGAGCTGTTTTTT.

The chain has TRBV9 and TRBJ1-5; D not resolved. The CDR3 has 12 residues. Germline CDR1 is SGDLS and CDR2 is YYNGEE. Trimming pared 0 bases from V and 5 bases from J, leaving 3 bases between. The chain's CDR3 is CASSVGDQPQHF. DNA for the CDR3: TGTGCCAGCAGCGTAGGCGATCAGCCCCAGCATTTT.